This note documents a single T cell receptor (beta chain) sequence. Its target is unknown. The sample originates from a study of cytomegalovirus exposure and HLA in healthy donors. Whole-study context: A prior study identified just under 120 million unique TCR beta sequences from 150 million to 200 million T cells. Study-wide points: Whilst most TCR sequences proved rare, a subset of public TCRs occurred across many donors. The authors listed 164 TCR beta chains as cytomegalovirus-associated.

The PCR used 60 Vbeta and 13 Jbeta primers. Study processing details: Among the unique TCR beta chains that a later analysis counted, about 81 million in all, about 10 million were shared. Data came from immunoSEQ multiplex PCR; TCRdb stores just in-frame clones and leaves some out. V, J and clone size were drawn from that table, and D and trimming were deduced from the DNA. The sample has 100,000 or so clones, around four fifths seen once; the top ten hold 8.6%. The source material was PBMCs. The receptor comes from a woman aged 40 to 50 in good health and CMV-seropositive.

CDR3 coding DNA: TGTGCCAGCAATACTGGTTCCGGGGAGCTGTTTTTT. Protein: CASNTGSGELFF. J is TRBJ2-2 and V is TRBV28; no definite D call. This CDR3 is 12 amino acids long. The V gene's germline CDR1 is MDHEN and CDR2 SYDVKM. V was trimmed by 7 bases and J by 6 bases, leaving 9 bases between them.